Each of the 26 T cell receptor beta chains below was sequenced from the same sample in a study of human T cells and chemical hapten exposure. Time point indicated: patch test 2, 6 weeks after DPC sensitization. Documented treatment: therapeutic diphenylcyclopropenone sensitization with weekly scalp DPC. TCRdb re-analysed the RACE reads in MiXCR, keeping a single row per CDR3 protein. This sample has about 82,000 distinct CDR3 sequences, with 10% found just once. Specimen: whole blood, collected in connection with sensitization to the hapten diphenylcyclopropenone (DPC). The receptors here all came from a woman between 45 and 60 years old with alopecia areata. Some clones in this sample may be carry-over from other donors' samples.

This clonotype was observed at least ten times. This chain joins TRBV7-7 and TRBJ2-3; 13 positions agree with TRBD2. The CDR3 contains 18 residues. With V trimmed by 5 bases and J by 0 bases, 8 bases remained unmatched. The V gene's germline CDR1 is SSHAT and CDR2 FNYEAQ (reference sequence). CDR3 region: CASSPDRGLAGSTDTQYF. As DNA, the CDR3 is TGTGCCAGCAGCCCCGACAGGGGACTAGCGGGGAGCACAGATACGCAGTATTTT.

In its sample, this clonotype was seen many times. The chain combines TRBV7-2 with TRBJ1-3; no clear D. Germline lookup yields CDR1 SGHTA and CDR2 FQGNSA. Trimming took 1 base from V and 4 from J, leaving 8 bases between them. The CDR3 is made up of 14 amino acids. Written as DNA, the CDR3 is TGTGCCAGCAGCTTAGGGAACAAAGGAAACACCATATATTTT. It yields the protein CASSLGNKGNTIYF. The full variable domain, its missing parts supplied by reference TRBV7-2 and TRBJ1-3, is GAGVSQSPSNKVTEKGKDVELRCDPISGHTALYWYRQSLGQGLEFLIYFQGNSAPDKSGLPSDRFSAERTGGSVSTLTIQRTQQEDSAVYLCASSLGNKGNTIYFGEGSWLTVV.

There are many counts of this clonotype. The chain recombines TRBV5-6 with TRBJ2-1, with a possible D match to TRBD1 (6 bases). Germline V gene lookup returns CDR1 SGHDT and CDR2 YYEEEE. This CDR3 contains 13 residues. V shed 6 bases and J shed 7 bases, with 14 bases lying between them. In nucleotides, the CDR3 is TGTGCCAGCACCTCTGCAGGGGTAAATGAGCAGTTCTTC. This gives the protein CASTSAGVNEQFF.

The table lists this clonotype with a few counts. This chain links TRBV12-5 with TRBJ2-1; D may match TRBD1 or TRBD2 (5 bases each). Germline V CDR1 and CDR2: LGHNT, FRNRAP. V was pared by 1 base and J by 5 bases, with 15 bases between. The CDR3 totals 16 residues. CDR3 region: CASGLDRDQLNNEQFF. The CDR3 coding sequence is TGTGCTAGTGGTTTGGACCGGGACCAACTAAACAATGAGCAGTTCTTC.

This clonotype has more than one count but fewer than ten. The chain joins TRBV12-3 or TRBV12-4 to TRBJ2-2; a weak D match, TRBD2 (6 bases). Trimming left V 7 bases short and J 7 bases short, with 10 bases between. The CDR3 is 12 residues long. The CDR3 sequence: CASTNGGGELFF. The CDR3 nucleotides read TGTGCCAGCACCAACGGGGGCGGGGAGCTGTTTTTT.

As DNA, the CDR3 is TGTGCCAGCAGCTGGGGACAGGGGGCTTACGAGCAGTACTTC. This codes for CASSWGQGAYEQYF. The V and J genes are TRBV11-2 and TRBJ2-7; TRBD1 aligns across 12 bases. Per the germline V gene, CDR1 is SGHAT and CDR2 is FQNNGV. The CDR3 contains 14 residues. After removal of 4 bases from V and 4 bases from J, the junction contained 2 bases not matched to a gene.

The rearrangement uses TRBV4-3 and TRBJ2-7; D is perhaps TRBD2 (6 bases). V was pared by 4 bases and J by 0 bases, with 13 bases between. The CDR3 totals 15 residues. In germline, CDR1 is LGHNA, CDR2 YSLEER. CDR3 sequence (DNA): TGCGCCAGCAGCCCTGAAGGAGGGCCCTCCTACGAGCAGTACTTC. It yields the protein CASSPEGGPSYEQYF.

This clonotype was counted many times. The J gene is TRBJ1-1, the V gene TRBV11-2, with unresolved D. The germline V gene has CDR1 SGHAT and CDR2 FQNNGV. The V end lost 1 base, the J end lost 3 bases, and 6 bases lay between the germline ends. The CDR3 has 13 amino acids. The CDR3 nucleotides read TGTGCCAGCAGCTTAGGGGTCCACACTGAAGCTTTCTTT. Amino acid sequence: CASSLGVHTEAFF.

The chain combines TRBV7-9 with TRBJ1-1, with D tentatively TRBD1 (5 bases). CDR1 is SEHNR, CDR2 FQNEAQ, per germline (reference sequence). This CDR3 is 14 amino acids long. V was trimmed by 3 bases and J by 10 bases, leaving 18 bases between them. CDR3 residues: CASSLGLAGTIAFF. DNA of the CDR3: TGTGCCAGCAGCTTGGGCTTGGCAGGGACGATAGCTTTCTTT.

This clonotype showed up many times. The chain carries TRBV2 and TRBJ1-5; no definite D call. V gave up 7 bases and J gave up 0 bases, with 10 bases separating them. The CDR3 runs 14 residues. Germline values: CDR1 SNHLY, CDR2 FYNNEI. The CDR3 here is CASTRTYSNQPQHF. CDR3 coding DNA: TGTGCCAGCACCCGAACGTATAGCAATCAGCCCCAGCATTTT.

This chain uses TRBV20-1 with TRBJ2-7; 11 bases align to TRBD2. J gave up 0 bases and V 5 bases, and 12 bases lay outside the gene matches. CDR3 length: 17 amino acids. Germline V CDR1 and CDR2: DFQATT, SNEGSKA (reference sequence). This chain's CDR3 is CSAPLAGARESSYEQYF. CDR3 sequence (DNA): TGCAGTGCTCCACTAGCGGGAGCGAGGGAAAGCTCCTACGAGCAGTACTTC.

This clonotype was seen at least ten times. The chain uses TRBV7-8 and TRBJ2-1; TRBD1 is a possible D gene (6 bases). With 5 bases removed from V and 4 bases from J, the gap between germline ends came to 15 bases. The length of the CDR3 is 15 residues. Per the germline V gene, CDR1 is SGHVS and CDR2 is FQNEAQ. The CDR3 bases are TGTGCCAGCAGCCTCCGACAGGAGGAGTACAATGAGCAGTTCTTC. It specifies CASSLRQEEYNEQFF.

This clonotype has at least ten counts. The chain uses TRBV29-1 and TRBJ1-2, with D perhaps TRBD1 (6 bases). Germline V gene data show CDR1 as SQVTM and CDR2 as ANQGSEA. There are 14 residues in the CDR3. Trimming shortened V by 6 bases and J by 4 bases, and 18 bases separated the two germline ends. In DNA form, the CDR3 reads TGCAGCGTGTATACAGGGTCCCGCCTCTATGGCTACACCTTC. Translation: CSVYTGSRLYGYTF.

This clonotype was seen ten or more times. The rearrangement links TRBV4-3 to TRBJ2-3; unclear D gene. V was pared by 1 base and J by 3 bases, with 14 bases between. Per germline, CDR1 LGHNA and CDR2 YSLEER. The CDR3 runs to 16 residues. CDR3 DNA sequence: TGCGCCAGCAGCCAAGCGGTTACCCTTGCGACAGATACGCAGTATTTT. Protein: CASSQAVTLATDTQYF.

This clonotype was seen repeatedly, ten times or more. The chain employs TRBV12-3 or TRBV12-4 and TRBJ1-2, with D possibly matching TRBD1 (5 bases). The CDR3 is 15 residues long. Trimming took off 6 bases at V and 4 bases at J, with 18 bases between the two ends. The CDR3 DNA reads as TGTGCCAGCAGGTTCATGGAGGGACCTGCCTATGGCTACACCTTC. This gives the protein CASRFMEGPAYGYTF.

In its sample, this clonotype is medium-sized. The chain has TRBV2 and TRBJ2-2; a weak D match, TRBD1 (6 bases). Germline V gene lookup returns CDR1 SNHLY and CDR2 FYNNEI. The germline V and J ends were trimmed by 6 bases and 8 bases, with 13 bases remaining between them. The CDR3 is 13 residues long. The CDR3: CASRRTVDGELFF. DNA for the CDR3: TGTGCCAGCAGACGGACAGTGGATGGGGAGCTGTTTTTT.

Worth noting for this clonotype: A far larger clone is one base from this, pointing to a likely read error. Written as DNA, the CDR3 is TGTGCCAGCAGCTTAGCGGGCTCTGGGGCCAACGTCCTGACTTTC. As protein: CASSLAGSGANVLTF. The chain uses TRBV11-2 and TRBJ2-6; D gene uncertain. This CDR3 has 15 amino acids. The germline V and J ends were trimmed by 1 base and 0 bases, with 4 bases remaining between them. Germline-derived CDR1 and CDR2 are SGHAT and FQNNGV.

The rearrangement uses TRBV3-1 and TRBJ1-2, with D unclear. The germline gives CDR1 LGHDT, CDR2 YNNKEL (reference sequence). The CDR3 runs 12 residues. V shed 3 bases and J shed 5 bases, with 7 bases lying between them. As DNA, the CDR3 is TGTGCCAGCAGCCATAGCGAGTATGGCTACACCTTC. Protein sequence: CASSHSEYGYTF.

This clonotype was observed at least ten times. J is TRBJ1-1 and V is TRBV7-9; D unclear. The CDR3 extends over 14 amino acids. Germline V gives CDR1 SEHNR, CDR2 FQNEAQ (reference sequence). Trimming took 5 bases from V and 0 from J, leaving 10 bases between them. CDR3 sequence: CASSVYDLNTEAFF. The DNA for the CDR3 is TGTGCCAGCAGCGTTTATGACTTGAACACTGAAGCTTTCTTT.

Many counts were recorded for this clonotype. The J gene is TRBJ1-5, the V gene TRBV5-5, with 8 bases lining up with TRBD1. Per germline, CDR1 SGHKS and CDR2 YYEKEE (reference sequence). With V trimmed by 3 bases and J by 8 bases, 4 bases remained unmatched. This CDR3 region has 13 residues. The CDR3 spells CASSSGQGEPQHF. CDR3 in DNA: TGTGCCAGCAGCTCCGGACAGGGCGAGCCCCAGCATTTT.

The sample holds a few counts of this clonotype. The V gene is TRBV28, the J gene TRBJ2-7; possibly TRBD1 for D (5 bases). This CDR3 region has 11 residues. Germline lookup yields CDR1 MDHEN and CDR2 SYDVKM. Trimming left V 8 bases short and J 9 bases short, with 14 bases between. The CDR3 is CASLQGLRQYF. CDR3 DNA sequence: TGTGCCAGCCTCCAGGGTCTCCGGCAGTACTTC. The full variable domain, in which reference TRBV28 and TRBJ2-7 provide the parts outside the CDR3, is DVKVTQSSRYLVKRTGEKVFLECVQDMDHENMFWYRQDPGLGLRLIYFSYDVKMKEKGDIPEGYSVSREKKERFSLILESASTNQTSMYLCASLQGLRQYFGPGTRLTVT.

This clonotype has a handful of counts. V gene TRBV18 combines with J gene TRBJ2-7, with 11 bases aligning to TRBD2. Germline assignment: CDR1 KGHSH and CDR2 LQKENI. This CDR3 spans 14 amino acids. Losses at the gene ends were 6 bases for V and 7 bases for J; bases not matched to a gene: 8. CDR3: CASSLTSGMREQYF. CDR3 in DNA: TGTGCCAGCTCCTTGACTAGCGGGATGCGAGAGCAGTACTTC.

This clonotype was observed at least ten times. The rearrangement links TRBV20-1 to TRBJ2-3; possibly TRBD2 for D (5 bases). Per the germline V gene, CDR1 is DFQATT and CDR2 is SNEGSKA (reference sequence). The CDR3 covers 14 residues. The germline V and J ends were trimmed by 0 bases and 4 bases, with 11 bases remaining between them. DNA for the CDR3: TGCAGTGCTAGAGATGTACGCGGGTCAGATACGCAGTATTTT. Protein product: CSARDVRGSDTQYF.

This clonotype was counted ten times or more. CDR3 loop: CASSLFRLAGNTEAFF. In DNA form, the CDR3 reads TGTGCCAGCAGTTTGTTCAGGTTGGCGGGGAACACTGAAGCTTTCTTT. The chain couples TRBV27 to TRBJ1-1; the D is unclear. The V gene's germline CDR1 is MNHEY and CDR2 SMNVEV (reference sequence). CDR3 size: 16 residues. With 3 bases removed from V and 1 base from J, the gap between germline ends came to 15 bases.

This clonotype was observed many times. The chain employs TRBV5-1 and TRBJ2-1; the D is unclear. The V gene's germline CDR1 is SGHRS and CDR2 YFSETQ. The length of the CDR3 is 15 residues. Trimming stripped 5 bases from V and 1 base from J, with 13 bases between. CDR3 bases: TGCGCCAGCAGTCCAGGAGACATTTCCTACAATGAGCAGTTCTTC. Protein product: CASSPGDISYNEQFF. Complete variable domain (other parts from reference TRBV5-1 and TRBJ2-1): KAGVTQTPRYLIKTRGQQVTLSCSPISGHRSVSWYQQTPGQGLQFLFEYFSETQRNKGNFPGRFSGRQFSNSRSEMNVSTLELGDSALYLCASSPGDISYNEQFFGPGTRLTVL.

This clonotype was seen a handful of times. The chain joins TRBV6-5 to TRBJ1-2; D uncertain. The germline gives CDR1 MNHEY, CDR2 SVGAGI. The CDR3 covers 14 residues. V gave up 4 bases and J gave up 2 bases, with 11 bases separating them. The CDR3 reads CASSSRLLNYGYTF. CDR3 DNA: TGTGCCAGCAGTTCCAGGCTCCTGAACTATGGCTACACCTTC.